These T cell receptor beta chains were read from a single sample in a study of blood T cell repertoires in COVID-19. Libraries were prepared by immunoSEQ multiplex PCR; TCRdb keeps only in-frame clonotypes and omits some of them. The sample comprises 85,000 to 130,000 clones, about 82% of which are singletons, and 6.2% rests with the top ten. The material sequenced was peripheral blood. The receptors originated from an elderly man with COVID-19, enrolled during active disease. CDR3s include the opening cysteine and the closing phenylalanine or tryptophan. A D gene is named only where the DNA matches it firmly. Size values are once, few and many counts, or a class for expanded clones, and some rows have none.

j_gene	abundance	d_gene	v_gene	CDR3nt	CDR3aa
TRBJ1-2	few	TRBD1	TRBV28	TGTGCCAGCAGTGCTACTTACAGGGGAAACGATGGCTACACCTTC	CASSATYRGNDGYTF
TRBJ1-3	NA	TRBD1	TRBV10-3	TGTGCCATCAGTGAGAAGGGACAGGGGTTCTCTGGAAACACCATATATTTT	CAISEKGQGFSGNTIYF
TRBJ2-7	NA	TRBD1	TRBV5-1	TGCGCCAGCAGCAAAACAGGGGGCCCACAACAGCAGTACTTC	CASSKTGGPQQQYF
TRBJ2-1	NA	NA	TRBV2	TGTGCCAGCAGTGAAGAGGGGCGGGAAAATAGGTTCTTC	CASSEEGRENRFF
TRBJ2-7	NA	TRBD2	TRBV5-4	TGTGCCAGCAGCCCCGGGACTAGCGGGGGAACCTACGAGCAGTACTTC	CASSPGTSGGTYEQYF
TRBJ1-6	NA	NA	TRBV6-5	TGTGCCAGCAGTCGTTTGGTTAGTAATTCACCCCTCCACTTT	CASSRLVSNSPLHF
TRBJ2-1	NA	TRBD2	TRBV7-8	TGTGCCAGCAGCGCCTGGATCCTAGCGGGGGGGAATGAGCAGTTCTTC	CASSAWILAGGNEQFF
TRBJ1-1	NA	NA	TRBV7-9	TGTGCCAGCAGCCGCTCAGAGAACACTGAAGCTTTCTTT	CASSRSENTEAFF
TRBJ1-5	NA	TRBD1	TRBV2	TGTGCCAGTAGAGGACAGGGGGCGATGGATCAGCCCCAGCATTTT	CASRGQGAMDQPQHF
TRBJ1-3	NA	NA	TRBV4-1	TGCGCCAGCAGCCAAGACTCCTTCTCTGGAAACACCATATATTTT	CASSQDSFSGNTIYF
TRBJ2-2	NA	TRBD1	TRBV5-8	TGTGCCAGCAGCTTACAGGGGATCGGGGAGCTGTTTTTT	CASSLQGIGELFF
TRBJ1-5	once	TRBD1	TRBV7-9	TGTGCCAGCAGCTTACGTGGGACAGGGGACCAGCCCCAGCATTTT	CASSLRGTGDQPQHF
TRBJ2-2	once	TRBD2	TRBV7-2	TGTGCCAGCAGCAGACTAGCGGGAGTCGGGGAGCTGTTTTTT	CASSRLAGVGELFF
TRBJ2-4	NA	TRBD1	TRBV7-8	TGTGCCAGCAGCTTGGGACAGGGAGACATTCAGTACTTC	CASSLGQGDIQYF
TRBJ1-1	NA	TRBD1	TRBV10-3	TGTGCCATCAGTGATCGAGACAGGGGGAACACTGAAGCTTTCTTT	CAISDRDRGNTEAFF
TRBJ1-1	NA	TRBD1	TRBV18	TGTGCCAGCTCAGCAATAGACAGGGCCAACACTGAAGCTTTCTTT	CASSAIDRANTEAFF
TRBJ2-1	NA	TRBD2	TRBV7-8	TGTGCCAGCAGCGAACTAGCGGGGATCTACTACAATGAGCAGTTCTTC	CASSELAGIYYNEQFF
TRBJ2-1	NA	NA	TRBV10-2	TGCGCCAGCAGTGGGCCCCTGAAGGGGGAGGGGCGTGGGTATGAGCAGTTCTTC	CASSGPLKGEGRGYEQFF
TRBJ1-5	NA	NA	TRBV19	TGTGCCAGTAGGGACCGCAGGGGCCCTAATCAGCCCCAGCATTTT	CASRDRRGPNQPQHF
TRBJ1-2	once	NA	TRBV18	TGTGCCAGCTCACCATCATCGTCAGTAAACTATGGCTACACCTTC	CASSPSSSVNYGYTF
TRBJ2-3	NA	NA	TRBV27	TGTGCCAGCAGTCACCGACAGCAAGATACGCAGTATTTT	CASSHRQQDTQYF
TRBJ1-1	few	NA	TRBV5-4	TGTGCCGCGGGAGGGCAGGACACTGAAGCTTTCTTT	CAAGGQDTEAFF
TRBJ2-7	NA	TRBD1	TRBV10-3	TGTGCCATGGGACAGGACCAAGTACGGGAGCAGTACTTC	CAMGQDQVREQYF